Presented here are 20 T cell receptor beta chains from one specimen sequenced in a study of tumor-infiltrating lymphocytes in localized non-small cell lung cancer. The protocol was immunoSEQ multiplex PCR, while the TCRdb copy is restricted to in-frame clones and leaves out a portion. Among 6,600 or so clones listed, about 67% were seen once. Sequencing input: lung tumor tissue. These receptors were obtained from a human donor with non-small cell lung cancer.

This chain uses TRBV7-6 with TRBJ1-3, with D perhaps matching TRBD1 (5 bases). The germline V gene encodes CDR1 SGHVS and CDR2 FNYEAQ. With 1 base removed from V and 0 bases from J, the gap between germline ends came to 10 bases. The length of the CDR3 is 16 residues. CDR3 amino acids: CASSLGGPGSGNTIYF. The CDR3 coding sequence is TGTGCCAGCAGCTTAGGGGGCCCGGGCTCTGGAAACACCATATATTTT.

This clone was seen only a few times. The rearrangement links TRBV7-8 to TRBJ2-7; D not resolved. CDR1 is SGHVS, CDR2 FQNEAQ, per germline. V lost 5 bases to trimming and J lost 0 bases, with 14 bases between them. This CDR3 has 15 residues. The chain's CDR3 is CASSPDTAFSYEQYF. Here the CDR3 DNA reads TGTGCCAGCAGCCCCGACACAGCCTTCTCCTACGAGCAGTACTTC.

The chain combines TRBV7-2 with TRBJ2-1; 9 bases align to TRBD2. Germline V gene lookup returns CDR1 SGHTA and CDR2 FQGNSA. The CDR3 length is 14 residues. V shed 5 bases, J shed 4 bases, and the junction held 3 bases outside the gene matches. CDR3 sequence: CASSPGLAYNEQFF. The CDR3 nucleotides read TGTGCCAGCAGCCCGGGACTAGCTTACAATGAGCAGTTCTTC.

This clone was seen more than once but under ten times. The J gene is TRBJ1-2, the V gene TRBV14; the D is unclear. The V gene lost 4 bases and the J gene lost 4 bases, with 13 bases spanning the gap. Per germline, CDR1 SGHDN and CDR2 FVKESK. The CDR3 covers 14 residues. The CDR3 bases are TGTGCCAGCAGCCCCCGTGGGAGGTTCTATGGCTACACCTTC. Amino acid sequence: CASSPRGRFYGYTF. Looking up the rest from reference TRBV14 and TRBJ1-2 gives the full variable domain: EAGVTQFPSHSVIEKGQTVTLRCDPISGHDNLYWYRRVMGKEIKFLLHFVKESKQDESGMPNNRFLAERTGGTYSTLKVQPAELEDSGVYFCASSPRGRFYGYTFGSGTRLTVV.

The chain recombines TRBV2 with TRBJ2-5, with 7 bases lining up with TRBD1. CDR1 SNHLY and CDR2 FYNNEI come from the germline V gene. The CDR3 contains 15 residues. Losses at the gene ends were 2 bases for V and 4 bases for J; bases not matched to a gene: 7. In DNA form, the CDR3 reads TGTGCCAGCAGTGAATTTACGAGGGGGCCAGAGACCCAGTACTTC. It translates to CASSEFTRGPETQYF. The variable domain in full, completed from reference TRBV2 and TRBJ2-5, reads EPEVTQTPSHQVTQMGQEVILRCVPISNHLYFYWYRQILGQKVEFLVSFYNNEISEKSEIFDDQFSVERPDGSNFTLKIRSTKLEDSAMYFCASSEFTRGPETQYFGPGTRLLVL.

The chain employs TRBV29-1 and TRBJ2-7, with a tentative D call TRBD2 (5 bases). Germline values: CDR1 SQVTM, CDR2 ANQGSEA. V shed 6 bases and J shed 0 bases, with 12 bases lying between them. The CDR3 consists of 13 residues. The CDR3 region is CSVGLPASYEQYF. The CDR3 nucleotides are TGCAGCGTAGGACTCCCGGCCTCCTACGAGCAGTACTTC.

V gene TRBV5-1 combines with J gene TRBJ2-7; either TRBD1 or TRBD2 may fit D (5 bases each). The CDR3 is 11 amino acids. V gave up 2 bases and J gave up 6 bases, with 6 bases separating them. Germline lookup yields CDR1 SGHRS and CDR2 YFSETQ. The CDR3 sequence is CASSFGGEQYF. The CDR3, as DNA: TGCGCCAGCAGCTTTGGGGGCGAGCAGTACTTC. The full variable domain, in which reference TRBV5-1 and TRBJ2-7 provide the parts outside the CDR3, is KAGVTQTPRYLIKTRGQQVTLSCSPISGHRSVSWYQQTPGQGLQFLFEYFSETQRNKGNFPGRFSGRQFSNSRSEMNVSTLELGDSALYLCASSFGGEQYFGPGTRLTVT.

This clone is labeled medium-sized. The chain employs TRBV6-5 and TRBJ2-7; D not certain. CDR1 is MNHEY and CDR2 is SVGAGI in the germline V gene. The CDR3 is 13 residues long. V lost 7 bases and J lost 1, with 11 bases in between. The chain's CDR3 is CASTPSSSYEQYF. The CDR3 DNA follows: TGTGCCAGCACCCCGAGTAGTTCCTACGAGCAGTACTTC.

This chain joins TRBV6-5 and TRBJ2-6; a weak D match, TRBD1 (5 bases). The CDR3 spans 16 residues. Trimming took off 0 bases at V and 2 bases at J, with 8 bases between the two ends. CDR1 and CDR2 from the germline V gene are MNHEY and SVGAGI. CDR3 DNA: TGTGCCAGCAGTTACTCGGCAGGGACTGGGGCCAACGTCCTGACTTTC. The encoded protein is CASSYSAGTGANVLTF.

The V call is TRBV28, the J call TRBJ2-7; a possible D gene is TRBD2 (5 bases). Germline assignment: CDR1 MDHEN and CDR2 SYDVKM. CDR3 length: 15 amino acids. V lost 6 bases to trimming and J lost 0 bases, with 15 bases between them. The CDR3 region is CASSSPTGISYEQYF. Here the CDR3 DNA reads TGTGCCAGCAGCTCCCCCACGGGGATCTCCTACGAGCAGTACTTC.

This rearrangement joins TRBV9 to TRBJ1-2, with D uncertain. The CDR3 is made up of 19 amino acids. Germline CDR1 reads SGDLS; CDR2 reads YYNGEE. The V gene lost 3 bases and the J gene lost 0 bases, with 24 bases spanning the gap. The CDR3 nucleotides read TGTGCCAGCAGCGCCGTAGGTCGGGTAGGAGACGGAGCTAACTATGGCTACACCTTC. Encoded protein: CASSAVGRVGDGANYGYTF.

This clone appeared once. The rearrangement links TRBV19 to TRBJ2-7, with D perhaps TRBD1 (6 bases). This CDR3 has 15 residues. Per the germline V gene, CDR1 is LNHDA and CDR2 is SQIVND (reference sequence). Trimming removed 3 bases at V and 2 bases at J, with 14 bases between. DNA for the CDR3: TGTGCCAGTAGTATTCGGCAGGGGCCTACCTACGAGCAGTACTTC. Its translation: CASSIRQGPTYEQYF.

The chain couples TRBV5-1 to TRBJ2-1; D possibly corresponds to TRBD2 (5 bases). CDR1 SGHRS and CDR2 YFSETQ come from the germline V gene. V lost 0 bases and J lost 10, with 8 bases in between. The CDR3 runs to 12 residues. In DNA, the CDR3 is TGCGCCAGCAGCTTGGCCGGCGGGGAGCAGTTCTTC. Translating it yields CASSLAGGEQFF. Full variable domain (outside the CDR3, taken from reference TRBV5-1 and TRBJ2-1): KAGVTQTPRYLIKTRGQQVTLSCSPISGHRSVSWYQQTPGQGLQFLFEYFSETQRNKGNFPGRFSGRQFSNSRSEMNVSTLELGDSALYLCASSLAGGEQFFGPGTRLTVL.

V and J are TRBV5-6 and TRBJ2-7; maybe TRBD1 (6 bases). V dropped 2 bases and J dropped 2 bases, with 8 bases sitting between them. CDR1 and CDR2 (germline): SGHDT, YYEEEE. The CDR3 has 13 residues. The DNA for the CDR3 is TGTGCCAGCAGCTTACAGGGAGCCTACGAGCAGTACTTC. It encodes CASSLQGAYEQYF.

The rearrangement uses TRBV14 and TRBJ1-3, with a possible D match to TRBD1 (5 bases). CDR1 is SGHDN, CDR2 FVKESK, per germline. V shed 3 bases and J shed 0 bases, with 12 bases lying between them. This CDR3 spans 16 amino acids. CDR3 bases: TGTGCCAGCAGCCAGTCGGGACGTCTCTCTGGAAACACCATATATTTT. Its protein product is CASSQSGRLSGNTIYF.

J is TRBJ2-1 and V is TRBV5-5, with D possibly being TRBD1 (6 bases). The CDR3 has 14 amino acids. V was shortened by 4 bases and J by 4 bases, with 12 bases between the two germline ends. Germline lookup yields CDR1 SGHKS and CDR2 YYEKEE (reference sequence). CDR3 in amino acids: CASSLGQLYNEQFF. As DNA, the CDR3 is TGTGCCAGCAGCCTCGGACAGCTTTACAATGAGCAGTTCTTC.

This clone was counted between two and nine times. This chain joins TRBV7-8 and TRBJ1-5; 8 nucleotides align to TRBD1. Germline V gene sequence: CDR1 SGHVS, CDR2 FQNEAQ. This CDR3 contains 17 residues. With 2 bases clipped from V and 6 bases from J, the junction kept 12 bases outside the gene matches. CDR3 sequence reads: CASSLRSAGGAGQPQHF. For the CDR3, the DNA is TGTGCCAGCAGCTTAAGGAGTGCAGGGGGCGCAGGTCAGCCCCAGCATTTT.

This clone has only one observation. The chain has TRBV9 and TRBJ2-2; D is ambiguous. The CDR3 loop spans 14 amino acids. Trimming removed 2 bases at V and 1 base at J, with 6 bases between. Germline values: CDR1 SGDLS, CDR2 YYNGEE. For the CDR3, the DNA is TGTGCCAGCAGCGTTTCAGGGAACACCGGGGAGCTGTTTTTT. This sequence encodes CASSVSGNTGELFF.

This chain connects TRBV11-2 to TRBJ2-7; TRBD1 matches 11 bases. Trimming at V came to 5 bases and at J to 2 bases, leaving 5 bases not matched to a gene. This CDR3 region has 15 residues. Germline lookup yields CDR1 SGHAT and CDR2 FQNNGV. The CDR3 bases are TGTGCCAGCAGCCCGGGACAGGGGGGAGCCTACGAGCAGTACTTC. Its translation is CASSPGQGGAYEQYF.

The J gene is TRBJ2-3, the V gene TRBV5-1; 9 nucleotides line up with TRBD2. In germline, CDR1 is SGHRS, CDR2 YFSETQ. The CDR3 consists of 16 residues. Losses at the gene ends were 1 base for V and 0 bases for J; bases not matched to a gene: 3. The CDR3 reads CASSLRLAGSTDTQYF. CDR3 nucleotide sequence: TGCGCCAGCAGCTTGAGGCTAGCGGGGAGCACAGATACGCAGTATTTT.